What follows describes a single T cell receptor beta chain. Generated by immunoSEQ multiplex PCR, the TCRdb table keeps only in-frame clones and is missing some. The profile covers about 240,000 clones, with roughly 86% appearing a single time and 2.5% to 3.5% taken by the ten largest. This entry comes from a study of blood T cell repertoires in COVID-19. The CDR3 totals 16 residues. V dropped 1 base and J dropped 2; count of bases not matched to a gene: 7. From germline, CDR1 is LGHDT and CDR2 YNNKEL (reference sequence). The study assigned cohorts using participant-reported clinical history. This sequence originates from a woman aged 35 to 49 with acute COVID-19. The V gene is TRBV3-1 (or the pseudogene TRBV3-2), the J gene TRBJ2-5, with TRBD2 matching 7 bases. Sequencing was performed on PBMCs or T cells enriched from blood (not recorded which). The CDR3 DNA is TGTGCCAGCAGCCAAGGACGGGGGGAGGGACAAGAGACCCAGTACTTC. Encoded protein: CASSQGRGEGQETQYF.